This entry describes one T cell receptor beta chain. Its target is not known. The source of the sample is a study of regulatory T cells in long-lasting Graves disease. Construction of the TCR beta libraries employed iRepertoire HTBI primers in conjunction with Arm-PCR of CDR3 regions. TCRdb used MiXCR to reprocess the multiplex PCR reads, holding one entry per CDR3 protein. The sample yields about 290,000 distinct CDR3 sequences, 20% to 25% seen once. The time point denotes: persistent/refractory GD, antithyroid drugs over 5 years with positive TRAb. The TCR library was made from RNA extracted from PBMCs. American Thyroid Association guidelines served as the basis for diagnosing Graves' disease. Overall study findings and caveats: The analysis examined peripheral blood only and excluded thyroid tissue.

The sequence was obtained from a female donor with Graves disease. Sequencing used peripheral blood mononuclear cells (PBMCs), obtained when the disease was refractory, from a patient treated with antithyroid drugs.

This chain's CDR3 is CASSSDRAGEQYF. The DNA for the CDR3 is TGTGCCAGCTCCTCGGACAGGGCGGGGGAGCAGTACTTC. V and J are TRBV7-9 and TRBJ2-7, with 8 nucleotides matching TRBD1. The CDR3 sequence is 13 residues long. Losses at the gene ends were 8 bases for V and 7 bases for J; bases not matched to a gene: 10. Germline loops: CDR1 SEHNR, CDR2 FQNEAQ (reference sequence). Full variable domain (rest looked up from reference TRBV7-9 and TRBJ2-7): DTGVSQNPRHKITKRGQNVTFRCDPISEHNRLYWYRQTLGQGPEFLTYFQNEAQLEKSRLLSDRFSAERPKGSFSTLEIQRTEQGDSAMYLCASSSDRAGEQYFGPGTRLTVT.